The rows below give T cell receptor beta chains drawn from one sample of a study of PD-1 blockade in classical Hodgkin lymphoma. Profiled with immunoSEQ multiplex PCR; TCRdb holds only in-frame clones, not every one. The sample shows tens of thousands of clones, nearly 90% of them seen only once. This specimen was peripheral blood mononuclear cells (PBMCs), taken before the fourth cycle of nivolumab. Every receptor here comes from a human donor with classical Hodgkin lymphoma. Each CDR3 is given with its conserved first and last residue. A D gene is named only where the DNA matches it firmly. Clone size is shown for a subset of rows, as once, few, many or a class of expanded clone.

cdr3_nt: TGTGCCACAAGACAGGGGCCAATAAGGTTCTACGAGCAGTACTTC
cdr3_aa: CATRQGPIRFYEQYF
v_call: TRBV28
j_call: TRBJ2-7
d_call: TRBD1
clone_size: -

cdr3_nt: TGCGCCAGCAGCGGGGACATCGGAAACACCATATATTTT
cdr3_aa: CASSGDIGNTIYF
v_call: TRBV7-9
j_call: TRBJ1-3
d_call: -
clone_size: -

cdr3_nt: TGCGCCAGCAGCTTACCCGGGGGGCTTAGTAACGAGCAGTACTTC
cdr3_aa: CASSLPGGLSNEQYF
v_call: TRBV5-1
j_call: TRBJ2-7
d_call: -
clone_size: -

cdr3_nt: TGCGCCAGCAGCCAAGAGTCTGTTATAGATGAGCAGTTCTTC
cdr3_aa: CASSQESVIDEQFF
v_call: TRBV4-1
j_call: TRBJ2-1
d_call: -
clone_size: -

cdr3_nt: TGTGCCAGCAGTTATCAGTTTAGCACAGATACGCAGTATTTT
cdr3_aa: CASSYQFSTDTQYF
v_call: TRBV27
j_call: TRBJ2-3
d_call: -
clone_size: -

cdr3_nt: TGTGCCAGCAGCCCCTTCCAGGGTCTCGGGAGCACCTTC
cdr3_aa: CASSPFQGLGSTF
v_call: TRBV14
j_call: TRBJ1-2
d_call: -
clone_size: -

cdr3_nt: TGCGCCAGCAGCTTAGTCCCAACGGGCGAGCAGTACTTC
cdr3_aa: CASSLVPTGEQYF
v_call: TRBV5-1
j_call: TRBJ2-7
d_call: -
clone_size: once

cdr3_nt: TGCGCCAGCAGCTTGACGGGACAGGGATTCGAGACCCAGTACTTC
cdr3_aa: CASSLTGQGFETQYF
v_call: TRBV5-1
j_call: TRBJ2-5
d_call: TRBD1
clone_size: -

cdr3_nt: TGTGCCCTACGGGAGGGTCAGGTCGGAAACACCATATATTTT
cdr3_aa: CALREGQVGNTIYF
v_call: TRBV6-6
j_call: TRBJ1-3
d_call: -
clone_size: -

cdr3_nt: TGTGCCAGCAGTTCCCGCCGACTAGCGGGGGTTGATACGCAGTATTTT
cdr3_aa: CASSSRRLAGVDTQYF
v_call: TRBV27
j_call: TRBJ2-3
d_call: TRBD2
clone_size: -

cdr3_nt: TGCGCCAGCAGCGAAGGACAAGCACTCGTATACGAGCAGTACTTC
cdr3_aa: CASSEGQALVYEQYF
v_call: TRBV5-1
j_call: TRBJ2-7
d_call: -
clone_size: once

cdr3_nt: TGTGCCAGCAGCCCCAGAGATACAGATACGCAGTATTTT
cdr3_aa: CASSPRDTDTQYF
v_call: TRBV9
j_call: TRBJ2-3
d_call: -
clone_size: -

cdr3_nt: TGTGCCAGCGGTAAGGGGGCGACAAACTCCTACGAGCAGTACTTC
cdr3_aa: CASGKGATNSYEQYF
v_call: TRBV2
j_call: TRBJ2-7
d_call: TRBD1
clone_size: once

cdr3_nt: TGTGCCAGCATTAGGGGGGACACCGGGGAGCTGTTTTTT
cdr3_aa: CASIRGDTGELFF
v_call: TRBV6-6
j_call: TRBJ2-2
d_call: -
clone_size: -

cdr3_nt: TGCGCCAGCAGCTTGGAACAGGCAGGGAACACTGAAGCTTTCTTT
cdr3_aa: CASSLEQAGNTEAFF
v_call: TRBV5-1
j_call: TRBJ1-1
d_call: -
clone_size: -

cdr3_nt: TGTGCCAGCAGTGTCAAAAGAAACCCTATGAACACTGAAGCTTTCTTT
cdr3_aa: CASSVKRNPMNTEAFF
v_call: TRBV27
j_call: TRBJ1-1
d_call: -
clone_size: -

cdr3_nt: TGTGCCACCAGCAGAGACCGGGGATCCCCCTACGAGCAGTACTTC
cdr3_aa: CATSRDRGSPYEQYF
v_call: TRBV15
j_call: TRBJ2-7
d_call: -
clone_size: -

cdr3_nt: TGTGCCAGCAGCGGTGGGGGGGCGCATCAGCCCCAGCATTTT
cdr3_aa: CASSGGGAHQPQHF
v_call: TRBV6-5
j_call: TRBJ1-5
d_call: -
clone_size: -

cdr3_nt: TGTGCCAGCTCACCGCCGGGGACGAACACTGAAGCTTTCTTT
cdr3_aa: CASSPPGTNTEAFF
v_call: TRBV18
j_call: TRBJ1-1
d_call: -
clone_size: -

cdr3_nt: TGCGCCAGCAGCTTCGGACAGGGGACCGGGGAGCTGTTTTTT
cdr3_aa: CASSFGQGTGELFF
v_call: TRBV5-1
j_call: TRBJ2-2
d_call: TRBD1
clone_size: -

cdr3_nt: TGTGCCAGCAGTTACTTTAGGACAGGCTTTGGCTACACCTTC
cdr3_aa: CASSYFRTGFGYTF
v_call: TRBV6-9
j_call: TRBJ1-2
d_call: TRBD1
clone_size: -

cdr3_nt: TGCGCCAGCAGCATACCAAGCGGGGGAGGCGGGGAGCTGTTTTTT
cdr3_aa: CASSIPSGGGGELFF
v_call: TRBV5-1
j_call: TRBJ2-2
d_call: TRBD2
clone_size: once

cdr3_nt: TGTGCCACCACGACCCCGGGACGGTCTTACGAGCAGTACTTC
cdr3_aa: CATTTPGRSYEQYF
v_call: TRBV6-6
j_call: TRBJ2-7
d_call: -
clone_size: -

cdr3_nt: TGTGCCAGCAGTGGAGGGGGCCAGGCTTCTGCCGAGCAGTACTTC
cdr3_aa: CASSGGGQASAEQYF
v_call: TRBV28
j_call: TRBJ2-7
d_call: -
clone_size: -

cdr3_nt: TGTGCCAGCAGTCTCCGGACAGGGGGTACCACCGGGGAGCTGTTTTTT
cdr3_aa: CASSLRTGGTTGELFF
v_call: TRBV27
j_call: TRBJ2-2
d_call: TRBD1
clone_size: -

cdr3_nt: TGCGCCAGCAGCCCTAAGGGGGGGCACTACAATGAGCAGTTCTTC
cdr3_aa: CASSPKGGHYNEQFF
v_call: TRBV4-1
j_call: TRBJ2-1
d_call: -
clone_size: -

cdr3_nt: TGTGCCAGCAGCCCCGGGGACAGCGAGGACTATGGCTACACCTTC
cdr3_aa: CASSPGDSEDYGYTF
v_call: TRBV9
j_call: TRBJ1-2
d_call: TRBD1
clone_size: -

cdr3_nt: TGTGCTAGTGGTTTGTTAACATGGGGACAGAGGAAAGCCAAAAACATTCAGTACTTC
cdr3_aa: CASGLLTWGQRKAKNIQYF
v_call: TRBV12-5
j_call: TRBJ2-4
d_call: TRBD1
clone_size: -

cdr3_nt: TGTGCCAGCAGCTCTAGCGGGGCCGTTGAATACGAGCAGTACTTC
cdr3_aa: CASSSSGAVEYEQYF
v_call: TRBV7-9
j_call: TRBJ2-7
d_call: TRBD2
clone_size: -

cdr3_nt: TGTGCCAGCAGCTTAGACAGGGGGGTCGGTCAGCCCCAGCATTTT
cdr3_aa: CASSLDRGVGQPQHF
v_call: TRBV7-9
j_call: TRBJ1-5
d_call: TRBD1
clone_size: -

cdr3_nt: TGTGCCAGCAGTGGAGGTTCCATATATGGCTACACCTTC
cdr3_aa: CASSGGSIYGYTF
v_call: TRBV6-1
j_call: TRBJ1-2
d_call: -
clone_size: -

cdr3_nt: TGCGCCAGCAGCTTAGAGGGTAGCAATCAGCCCCAGCATTTT
cdr3_aa: CASSLEGSNQPQHF
v_call: TRBV5-1
j_call: TRBJ1-5
d_call: -
clone_size: -

cdr3_nt: TGTGCCAGCACCCCGGGGGGGCAATACCAGCCCCAGCATTTT
cdr3_aa: CASTPGGQYQPQHF
v_call: TRBV2
j_call: TRBJ1-5
d_call: -
clone_size: -

cdr3_nt: TGCGCCAGCAGCTTGGCCGGCAATGAGCAGTTCTTC
cdr3_aa: CASSLAGNEQFF
v_call: TRBV5-1
j_call: TRBJ2-1
d_call: -
clone_size: -

cdr3_nt: TGCGCCAGCAGCTTGGGGACCCAAGAGACCCAGTACTTC
cdr3_aa: CASSLGTQETQYF
v_call: TRBV5-1
j_call: TRBJ2-5
d_call: -
clone_size: -

cdr3_nt: TGCGCCAGCAGCTGGGAAGGGCATATTCAGCCCCAGCATTTT
cdr3_aa: CASSWEGHIQPQHF
v_call: TRBV5-1
j_call: TRBJ1-5
d_call: -
clone_size: -

cdr3_nt: TGTGCCAGCAACCCGGGACAGGAAACAGATACGCAGTATTTT
cdr3_aa: CASNPGQETDTQYF
v_call: TRBV28
j_call: TRBJ2-3
d_call: TRBD1
clone_size: -

cdr3_nt: TGTGCCAGCAGTTTGGTTGGTGGCAATCAGCCCCAGCATTTT
cdr3_aa: CASSLVGGNQPQHF
v_call: TRBV27
j_call: TRBJ1-5
d_call: -
clone_size: -

cdr3_nt: TGTGCCAGCAGCGAACAGGACTATGGCTACACCTTC
cdr3_aa: CASSEQDYGYTF
v_call: TRBV11-2
j_call: TRBJ1-2
d_call: -
clone_size: -

cdr3_nt: TGCGCCAGCAGCCGGTCAACCGGGGGCCGAAGCTCCTACAATGAGCAGTTCTTC
cdr3_aa: CASSRSTGGRSSYNEQFF
v_call: TRBV10-2
j_call: TRBJ2-1
d_call: -
clone_size: -

cdr3_nt: TGTGCCAGCGCCTCATCGAACTATGGCTACACCTTC
cdr3_aa: CASASSNYGYTF
v_call: TRBV28
j_call: TRBJ1-2
d_call: -
clone_size: -